This TCR beta chain was profiled in a study of CD8+CD57+ T cells in acquired aplastic anemia. This clonotype appeared many times. Patients picked for sequencing had shown CD8+CD57+ cell expansion detected by flow cytometry. TCR beta VDJ combinations and CDR3 sequences were profiled from genomic DNA. MiXCR was run by TCRdb on the reads, yielding one entry per CDR3 protein. The repertoire has roughly 220,000 distinct CDR3 sequences, approximately 65% of them found once; the top ten carry around 58%. Losses at the gene ends were 0 bases for V and 4 bases for J; bases not matched to a gene: 8. This CDR3 is 17 amino acids long. CDR1 is PRHDT, CDR2 FYEKMQ, per germline (reference sequence).

The chain joins TRBV13 to TRBJ1-2; 10 bases are shared with TRBD1. The receptor's source is a human donor with aplastic anemia. Sequenced: sorted CD4+, CD8+, or CD8+CD57+ T cells (not recorded which) from PBMCs. DNA for the CDR3: TGTGCCAGCAGCTTAGGCCCCGGGACAGGGGAAGCCTATGGCTACACCTTC. It codes for CASSLGPGTGEAYGYTF.